The 10 T cell receptor beta chains reported below all come from one sample, sequenced in a study of T cell repertoires in cytomegalovirus infection. A single record per CDR3 protein comes from TCRdb applying MiXCR to the reads. The sample includes about 260,000 distinct CDR3 sequences, roughly 13% of them seen just once. The sequencing input was PBMCs. Every receptor here comes from a human donor in good health (CMV status not recorded). Some clones in this sample may be carry-over from other donors' samples.

This clonotype was counted ten times or more. This sequence joins TRBV7-2 and TRBJ1-5; D gene uncertain. Germline values: CDR1 SGHTA, CDR2 FQGNSA. The CDR3 sequence is 15 residues long. V was clipped by 2 bases and J by 0 bases, with 8 bases between them. CDR3 in DNA: TGTGCCAGCAGCTTACTCTGGAATAGCAATCAGCCCCAGCATTTT. Its protein is CASSLLWNSNQPQHF.

This clonotype has more than one count but fewer than ten. The rearrangement joins TRBV2 to TRBJ1-1, with D uncertain. This CDR3 has 14 amino acids. Germline V lookup: CDR1 SNHLY, CDR2 FYNNEI. Trimming left V 0 bases short and J 1 base short, with 6 bases between. The CDR3 region has the DNA TGTGCCAGCAGTGAAGCATGGAAGAACACTGAAGCTTTCTTT. It specifies CASSEAWKNTEAFF.

This clonotype was recorded many times. V is TRBV10-3 and J is TRBJ2-1, with 11 bases fitting TRBD2. This CDR3 comprises 17 residues. Germline-derived CDR1 and CDR2 are ENHRY and SYGVKD. Trimming at V came to 3 bases and at J to 8 bases, leaving 12 bases not matched to a gene. This chain's CDR3 is CAISDSVAGGLRDEQFF. The CDR3 DNA reads TGTGCCATCAGTGATTCCGTAGCGGGGGGGCTCAGGGATGAGCAGTTCTTC.

The table lists this clonotype with many counts. The J gene is TRBJ1-2, the V gene TRBV7-2; possible D gene TRBD1, 5 bases. The CDR3 is 18 residues long. Germline-derived CDR1 and CDR2 are SGHTA and FQGNSA. V shed 5 bases and J shed 2 bases, with 24 bases lying between them. CDR3 sequence: CASSRLFNAQRDNYGYTF. For the CDR3, the DNA is TGTGCCAGCAGCCGTTTGTTCAACGCCCAAAGGGACAACTATGGCTACACCTTC.

As to this clonotype: One base away lies a much larger clone, so this may be a sequencing read error. The chain employs TRBV6-6 and TRBJ1-2; D gene uncertain. Per the germline V gene, CDR1 is MNHNY and CDR2 is SVGAGI (reference sequence). The CDR3 length is 13 residues. The CDR3 spells CATSPNGNYGYTF. DNA for the CDR3: TGTGCCACCAGTCCCAACGGGAACTATGGCTACACCTTC.

This clonotype was counted only a few times. The J gene is TRBJ2-3, the V gene TRBV6-2 or TRBV6-3, with D possibly matching TRBD1 (6 bases). Trimming removed 7 bases at V and 2 bases at J, with 16 bases between. Germline assignment: CDR1 MNHEY and CDR2 SVGEGT. The CDR3 is 15 residues long. The CDR3 DNA reads as TGTGCCAGCACCGAAGGGGGTAGTCCCACAGATACGCAGTATTTT. This sequence encodes CASTEGGSPTDTQYF.

In regard to this clonotype: The junction shows a germline mismatch at one end, possibly a read error. This chain joins TRBV7-8 and TRBJ2-7, with 7 bases that match TRBD1. The CDR3 runs 11 residues. Germline CDR1 is SGHVS and CDR2 is FQNEAQ. The CDR3 bases are TGTGCCAGCAGCGCTAACGGACAGGCCAACTTC. It yields the protein CASSANGQANF.

This clonotype was counted between two and nine times. The chain carries TRBV20-1 and TRBJ1-5; D uncertain. The length of the CDR3 is 15 residues. Germline CDR1 reads DFQATT; CDR2 reads SNEGSKA (reference sequence). V dropped 3 bases and J dropped 4 bases, with 16 bases sitting between them. The CDR3 spells CSASVGGSGNQPQHF. For the CDR3, the DNA is TGCAGTGCTAGCGTGGGCGGGTCGGGGAATCAGCCCCAGCATTTT.

The chain couples TRBV6-5 to TRBJ2-1; no reliable D call. V dropped 3 bases and J dropped 0 bases, with 6 bases sitting between them. The germline gives CDR1 MNHEY, CDR2 SVGAGI. The CDR3 has 14 amino acids. The CDR3 bases are TGTGCCAGCAGTTATCATAGCTCCTACAATGAGCAGTTCTTC. This sequence encodes CASSYHSSYNEQFF.

In this sample, this clonotype turned up many times. The chain has TRBV28 and TRBJ1-2; D is unresolved. V was cut by 6 bases and J by 8 bases, with 19 bases left in between. Germline values: CDR1 MDHEN, CDR2 SYDVKM. This CDR3 comprises 14 residues. The CDR3 reads CASSQTASSRGYTF. DNA of the CDR3: TGTGCCAGCAGCCAGACCGCCTCCTCAAGGGGCTACACCTTC.